This T cell receptor (beta chain) emerged from a study of blood T cell repertoires in COVID-19. Assay: immunoSEQ multiplex PCR; the TCRdb copy retains only in-frame clones and omits some. The sample has 55,000 to 80,000 clones, around four fifths seen once. Deletions cut 6 bases from V and 4 bases from J, with 14 bases between. Germline V gene sequence: CDR1 SNHLY, CDR2 FYNNEI. The CDR3 runs 14 residues. This chain links TRBV2 with TRBJ2-3; maybe TRBD2 (5 bases). Material: peripheral blood. This TCR derives from a man aged 60-69 years with COVID-19, enrolled during active disease. In nucleotides, the CDR3 is TGTGCCAGCAGGAGGGAAAATACGGCAGATACGCAGTATTTT. It is translated as CASRRENTADTQYF. Together with reference TRBV2 and TRBJ2-3, the CDR3 gives the full variable domain: EPEVTQTPSHQVTQMGQEVILRCVPISNHLYFYWYRQILGQKVEFLVSFYNNEISEKSEIFDDQFSVERPDGSNFTLKIRSTKLEDSAMYFCASRRENTADTQYFGPGTRLTVL.